This T cell receptor (beta chain) was profiled in a study of T cells after yellow fever vaccination. About the research overall: Fractions containing few cells were prepared with SMART-Seq v4 Ultra Low Input.

Notes on the study in general: Booster samples showed a return of most primary-vaccination clones (around 96% CD4, around 88% CD8).

The CDR3 has 12 amino acids. Germline V gene data show CDR1 as MNHEY and CDR2 as SMNVEV (reference sequence). The V end was cut by 5 bases, the J end by 0 bases, with 4 bases between. For this clonotype: The antigen remains unidentified.

TCRdb used MiXCR to reprocess the 5' RACE reads, holding one entry per CDR3 protein. The sample contains roughly 310,000 distinct CDR3 sequences, 8.7% of which appear only once. The rearrangement joins TRBV27 to TRBJ2-5; no reliable D call. Material: PBMCs, obtained on the day of the first yellow fever vaccination. The sequence derives from a man aged 18-30 years who received the YFV17D yellow fever vaccine. CDR3 DNA sequence: TGTGCCAGCAGTGCAGACCAAGAGACCCAGTACTTC. This sequence encodes CASSADQETQYF.